This T cell receptor beta chain is from a study of shared clonotypes between healthy human individuals. Broader study findings: Naive subsets usually exceeded memory subsets in estimated richness. The authors expected sequencing depth to affect clonotype sharing among donors.

V was pared by 4 bases and J by 2 bases, with 12 bases between. This CDR3 comprises 15 residues. Germline V gene sequence: CDR1 MDHEN, CDR2 SYDVKM. Genomic DNA (from each subset) was split evenly across several immunoSEQ plates. Generated by immunoSEQ multiplex PCR, the TCRdb table keeps only in-frame clones and is missing some. The sample shows millions of clones, over 85% of them seen only once. This clone was detected a few times. Its target is not known. Other DNA sequences in this specimen translate into the identical CDR3. The sample taken for sequencing was naive CD4+ T cells sorted from blood. Indicated subset: CD45RA+ positively selected. The genes are TRBV28 and TRBJ1-5; D might be TRBD1 (6 bases). This sequence was found in a man in his late teens or twenties in good health. The CDR3 region is CASSSGQFGNQPQHF. The DNA for the CDR3 is TGTGCCAGCAGTTCAGGACAGTTTGGCAATCAGCCCCAGCATTTT.